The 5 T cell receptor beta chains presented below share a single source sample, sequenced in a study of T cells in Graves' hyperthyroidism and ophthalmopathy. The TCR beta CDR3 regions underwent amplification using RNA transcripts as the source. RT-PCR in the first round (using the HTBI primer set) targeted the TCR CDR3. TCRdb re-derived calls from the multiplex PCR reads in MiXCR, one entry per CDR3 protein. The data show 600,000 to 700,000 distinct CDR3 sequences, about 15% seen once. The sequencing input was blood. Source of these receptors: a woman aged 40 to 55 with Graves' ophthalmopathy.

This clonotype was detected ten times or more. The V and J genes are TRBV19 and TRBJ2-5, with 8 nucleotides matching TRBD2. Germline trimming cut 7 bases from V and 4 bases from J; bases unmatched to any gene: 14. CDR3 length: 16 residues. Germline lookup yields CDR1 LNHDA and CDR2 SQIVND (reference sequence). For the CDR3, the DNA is TGTGCCAGTAAGGATAGAGCGGGAGTCTCGGGAGAGACCCAGTACTTC. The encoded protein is CASKDRAGVSGETQYF.

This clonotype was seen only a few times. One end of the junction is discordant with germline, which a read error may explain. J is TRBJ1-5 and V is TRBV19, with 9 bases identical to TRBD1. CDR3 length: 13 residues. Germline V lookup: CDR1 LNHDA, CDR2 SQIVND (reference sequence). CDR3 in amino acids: CASKRTGDQPQHF. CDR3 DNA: TGTGCCAGCAAGCGGACAGGGGATCAACCCCAGCATTTT.

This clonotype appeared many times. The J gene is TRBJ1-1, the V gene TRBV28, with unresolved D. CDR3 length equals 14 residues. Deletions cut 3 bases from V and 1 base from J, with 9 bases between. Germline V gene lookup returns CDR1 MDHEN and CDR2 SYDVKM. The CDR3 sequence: CASSFTQRNTEAFF. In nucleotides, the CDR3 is TGTGCCAGCAGTTTTACGCAAAGGAACACTGAAGCTTTCTTT.

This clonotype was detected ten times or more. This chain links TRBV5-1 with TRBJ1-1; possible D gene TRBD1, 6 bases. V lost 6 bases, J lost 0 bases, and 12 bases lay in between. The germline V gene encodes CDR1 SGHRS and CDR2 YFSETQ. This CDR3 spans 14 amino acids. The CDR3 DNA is TGCGCCAGCAACCCCGGACAGTTGAACACTGAAGCTTTCTTT. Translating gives CASNPGQLNTEAFF.

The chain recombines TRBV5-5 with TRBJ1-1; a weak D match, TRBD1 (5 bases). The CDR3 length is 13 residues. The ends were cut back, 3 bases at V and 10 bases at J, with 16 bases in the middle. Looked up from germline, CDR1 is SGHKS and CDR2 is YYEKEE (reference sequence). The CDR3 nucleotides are TGTGCCAGCAGCTCCCGGGACCCCGGGGGAGCTTTCTTT. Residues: CASSSRDPGGAFF. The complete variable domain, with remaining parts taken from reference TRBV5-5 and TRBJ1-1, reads DAGVTQSPTHLIKTRGQQVTLRCSPISGHKSVSWYQQVLGQGPQFIFQYYEKEERGRGNFPDRFSARQFPNYSSELNVNALLLGDSALYLCASSSRDPGGAFFGQGTRLTVV.